Detailed here is one T cell receptor (beta chain). The antigen it binds to is not known. No per-base quality is available; no much larger clone lies one base away. This specimen belongs to a study of TIL therapy for anti-PD-1-resistant metastatic lung cancer (dated by TCRdb to 2020 to 2022). Study-level background: Before any PD-1/PD-L1 blockade was given, tumors were harvested, nivolumab was then administered, and patients who progressed went on to receive lymphodepletion, an infusion of expanded TIL, and IL-2. Enrolled patients had a median age of around 51 years (range roughly 38-80) and a median tumor PD-L1 proportion score of under 7%. Most of the cohort had lung adenocarcinoma, including a few EGFR-mutant tumors and two ALK-rearranged tumors, and half of the patients were either current or former smokers. A median non-synonymous tumor mutation burden of more than 1.2 mutations per megabase was determined across the cohort by whole-exome sequencing. Clonotypes were tracked across tumor, expanded TIL product and serial blood samples by T cell receptor beta sequencing of tumor and peripheral blood. Overall results and qualifications from the work: The cohort was highly selected, with more treatment-naive, never-smoker and oncogene-addicted patients than typical, limiting generalizability. Clonotypes from the infused TIL partially replaced the baseline peripheral repertoire and then declined over months, and persistence showed no apparent association with response. The study protocol defined all tumor marker inferences as exploratory.

The label giving this sample's time point can be read as: pre-treatment sample, taken before nivolumab and TIL therapy. A phase I trial run at two centers enrolled adults with stage 4 NSCLC between 2017 and early 2020. Samples came from a single-arm, open-label phase I trial of tumor-infiltrating lymphocyte therapy with nivolumab in advanced non-small cell lung cancer. Mononuclear cells from blood collected in EDTA tubes were isolated on a Ficoll gradient and snap-frozen as pellets, and DNA was then extracted using a Qiagen mini-prep kit. V drops 0 bases and J drops 0 bases, leaving 7 bases in between. For CDR1 and CDR2, the germline V gene (reference sequence) lists LNHNV and YYDKDF. The CDR3 measures 15 amino acids from cysteine to phenylalanine. Of the read, only the CDR3 DNA is kept; its 45 bases are in frame from base 1. The immunoSEQ v3 hsTCRB kit was used to amplify TCR beta CDR3 regions from genomic DNA through bias-controlled multiplex PCR. An Illumina NextSeq 500 was used to sequence the TCR libraries, reaching approximately 2.1 million read pairs at survey level or 5-6 million at deep level. The authors' analysis ran thus. V, D and J genes were assigned, non-productive sequences were removed, and clonality was reported by immunoSEQ Analyzer software. Repertoires of infused TIL and blood were compared using productive Simpson clonality and the Morisita overlap index of productive TRB rearrangements. The absolute count of a clonotype in blood was estimated by multiplying the lymphocyte count by the CD3+ fraction and by the productive frequency of the clone. TCRdb limited this immuneACCESS table to in-frame rearrangements with V and J called. A share of clones is missing; checked studies link under half to unresolved V genes, and the rest is unexplained. That table gives V, J and clone size, and the DNA gave D and trimming. The sample table lists fewer than 60,000 clones, 70% to 90% of them with a count of one. The ten largest make up around 5.1% of the sample.

The sample here was blood, taken at baseline. Recombination joined TRBV15 with TRBJ2-3; the D gene identity is not certain. The source of this sequence is a person between 25 and 79 years old with non-small cell lung cancer. The CDR3 amino acid sequence is: CATSREGISTDTQYF. The DNA is TGTGCCACCAGCAGAGAAGGAATTAGCACAGATACGCAGTATTTT.